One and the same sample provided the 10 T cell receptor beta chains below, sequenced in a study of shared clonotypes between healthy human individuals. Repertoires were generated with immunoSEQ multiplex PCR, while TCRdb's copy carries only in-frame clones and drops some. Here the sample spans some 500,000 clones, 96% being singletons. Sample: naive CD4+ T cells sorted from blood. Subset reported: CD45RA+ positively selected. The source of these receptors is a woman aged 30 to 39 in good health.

The DNA of the CDR3 is TGTGCCAGCAGCCAAGAAACAGGGGGCGCATCCGGCTACACCTTC. Translating gives CASSQETGGASGYTF. The chain carries TRBV4-2 and TRBJ1-2, with 9 bases lining up with TRBD1. The CDR3 runs 15 residues. Germline V lookup: CDR1 LGHNA, CDR2 YNFKEQ. V gave up 0 bases and J gave up 8 bases; unmatched junction bases: 7.

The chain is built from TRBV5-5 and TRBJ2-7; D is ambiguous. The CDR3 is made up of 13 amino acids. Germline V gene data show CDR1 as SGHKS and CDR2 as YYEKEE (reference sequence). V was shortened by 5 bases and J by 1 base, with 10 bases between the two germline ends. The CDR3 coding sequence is TGTGCCAGCAGAGGCTCAGATTCCTACGAGCAGTACTTC. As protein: CASRGSDSYEQYF. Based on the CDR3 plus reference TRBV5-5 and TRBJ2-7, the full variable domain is DAGVTQSPTHLIKTRGQQVTLRCSPISGHKSVSWYQQVLGQGPQFIFQYYEKEERGRGNFPDRFSARQFPNYSSELNVNALLLGDSALYLCASRGSDSYEQYFGPGTRLTVT.

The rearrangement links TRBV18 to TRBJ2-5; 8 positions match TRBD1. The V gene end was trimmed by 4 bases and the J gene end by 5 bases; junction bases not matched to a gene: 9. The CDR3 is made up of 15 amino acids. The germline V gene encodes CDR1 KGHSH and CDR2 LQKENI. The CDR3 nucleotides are TGTGCCAGCTCACGCGCCCGAGACAGGGGTGAGACCCAGTACTTC. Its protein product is CASSRARDRGETQYF.

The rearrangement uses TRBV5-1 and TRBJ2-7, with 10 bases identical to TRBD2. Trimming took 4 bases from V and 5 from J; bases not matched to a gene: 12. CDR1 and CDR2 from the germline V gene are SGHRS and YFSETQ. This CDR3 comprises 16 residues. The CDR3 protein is CASSRLATGLANEQYF. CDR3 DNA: TGCGCCAGCAGCCGCCTAGCCACGGGACTAGCGAACGAGCAGTACTTC.

The chain's CDR3 is CASSFELRTSGTDTQYF. In DNA form, the CDR3 reads TGTGCCAGCAGCTTTGAATTGAGGACTAGCGGTACAGATACGCAGTATTTT. The V and J genes are TRBV12-1 and TRBJ2-3; the table's D call of TRBD2 was not tested on the DNA. TRBV12-1 represents a pseudogene. This CDR3 is 17 amino acids long.

CDR3 nucleotide sequence: TGTGCCAGCAGCCGACTAGCCTCCACAGATACGCAGTATTTT. It is translated as CASSRLASTDTQYF. The V gene is TRBV5-6, the J gene TRBJ2-3; 7 positions agree with TRBD2. V shed 4 bases, J shed 2 bases, and the junction held 4 bases outside the gene matches. The CDR3 covers 14 residues. Germline V lookup: CDR1 SGHDT, CDR2 YYEEEE.

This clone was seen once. The CDR3 sequence: CATSRERGPRGGRAGPGELFF. DNA for the CDR3: TGTGCCACCAGCAGAGAGAGGGGCCCCCGAGGCGGGAGGGCCGGGCCCGGGGAGCTGTTTTTT. This chain connects TRBV15 to TRBJ2-2; 9 bases are shared with TRBD2. Looked up from germline, CDR1 is LNHNV and CDR2 is YYDKDF (reference sequence). The CDR3 loop spans 21 amino acids. V lost 0 bases, J lost 6 bases, and 20 bases stayed unmatched. Variable domain in full (rest from reference TRBV15 and TRBJ2-2): DAMVIQNPRYQVTQFGKPVTLSCSQTLNHNVMYWYQQKSSQAPKLLFHYYDKDFNNEADTPDNFQSRRPNTSFCFLDIRSPGLGDTAMYLCATSRERGPRGGRAGPGELFFGEGSRLTVL.

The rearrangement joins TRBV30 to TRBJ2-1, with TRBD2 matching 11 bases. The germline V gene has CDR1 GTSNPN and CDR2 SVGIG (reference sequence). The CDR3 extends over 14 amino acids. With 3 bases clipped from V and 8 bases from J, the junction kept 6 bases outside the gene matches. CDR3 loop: CAWRGSGRGHEQFF. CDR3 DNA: TGTGCCTGGAGAGGTAGCGGGAGGGGCCATGAGCAGTTCTTC.

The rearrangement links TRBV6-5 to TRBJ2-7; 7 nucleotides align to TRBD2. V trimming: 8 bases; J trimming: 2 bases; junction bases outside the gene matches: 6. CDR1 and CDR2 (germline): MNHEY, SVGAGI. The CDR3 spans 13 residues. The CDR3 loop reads CASGEGLAYEQYF. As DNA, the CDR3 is TGTGCCAGCGGGGAAGGACTAGCCTACGAGCAGTACTTC.

The CDR3 region has the DNA TGTGCCAGCAGCTTAGTTAGCAGCCCTTACGAGCAGTACTTC. This encodes CASSLVSSPYEQYF. The rearrangement uses TRBV7-9 and TRBJ2-7; D is unresolved. Trimming left V 1 base short and J 4 bases short, with 11 bases between. Germline V lookup: CDR1 SEHNR, CDR2 FQNEAQ (reference sequence). The CDR3 runs 14 residues.